The 31 T cell receptor beta chains given below trace back to one sample, sequenced in a study of cytomegalovirus exposure and HLA in healthy donors. Researchers ran the PCR with 60 Vbeta and 13 Jbeta primers. Repertoires were generated with immunoSEQ multiplex PCR, while TCRdb's copy carries only in-frame clones and drops some. The data hold approximately 150,000 clones, with around four fifths observed a single time. Source material: PBMCs. The receptors come from a male donor in good health and CMV-seropositive.

This sequence joins TRBV5-4 and TRBJ2-5, with 16 bases aligning to TRBD2. J lost 3 bases, V lost 4 bases, and 3 bases had no gene match. Per germline, CDR1 SGHNT and CDR2 YYREEE (reference sequence). The CDR3 has 16 amino acids. The DNA of the CDR3 is TGTGCCAGCAGCCGGGGACTAGCGGGAGGGGAAGAGACCCAGTACTTC. Its protein is CASSRGLAGGEETQYF.

This chain links TRBV19 with TRBJ2-1; 8 bases map to TRBD2. This CDR3 region has 17 residues. Germline CDR1 and CDR2: LNHDA and SQIVND (reference sequence). Unmatched junction bases numbered 8, after V lost 0 bases and J lost 4 bases. The CDR3 is CASSIDPWRGVYNEQFF. CDR3 sequence (DNA): TGTGCCAGTAGTATAGATCCGTGGCGGGGGGTTTACAATGAGCAGTTCTTC. The whole variable domain, filled in from reference TRBV19 and TRBJ2-1, reads DGGITQSPKYLFRKEGQNVTLSCEQNLNHDAMYWYRQDPGQGLRLIYYSQIVNDFQKGDIAEGYSVSREKKESFPLTVTSAQKNPTAFYLCASSIDPWRGVYNEQFFGPGTRLTVL.

Concerning this clone: Sequence at one end of the junction differs from germline and may be a read error. V is TRBV7-9 and J is TRBJ1-2; 7 positions match TRBD1. CDR1 is SEHNR, CDR2 FQNEAQ, per germline (reference sequence). This CDR3 has 17 amino acids. CDR3 sequence reads: CSSSLGGTAHARDGYTF. The DNA for the CDR3 is TGTTCCAGCAGCTTAGGAGGGACAGCCCATGCTAGGGATGGCTACACCTTC.

The V call is TRBV30, the J call TRBJ1-4, with TRBD1 as a possible D gene (6 bases). This CDR3 is 15 amino acids long. V lost 3 bases and J lost 7, with 18 bases in between. CDR1 GTSNPN and CDR2 SVGIG come from the germline V gene (reference sequence). CDR3 amino acids: CAWRRGGEISEKLFF. The DNA of the CDR3 is TGTGCCTGGAGGAGGGGGGGGGAAATAAGTGAAAAACTGTTTTTT.

The rearrangement uses TRBV5-4 and TRBJ2-3; D is perhaps TRBD2 (5 bases). The length of the CDR3 is 14 residues. CDR1 is SGHNT and CDR2 is YYREEE in the germline V gene (reference sequence). V was pared by 7 bases and J by 0 bases, with 12 bases between. CDR3 in amino acids: CASARGSSTDTQYF. The CDR3 region has the DNA TGTGCCAGCGCACGCGGGTCTAGCACAGATACGCAGTATTTT.

The V gene is TRBV11-1, the J gene TRBJ2-2; TRBD2 aligns across 8 bases. Trimming removed 4 bases from V and 7 bases from J; junction bases left unmatched: 8. Germline lookup yields CDR1 SGHAT and CDR2 FQDESV (reference sequence). CDR3 length: 15 amino acids. DNA of the CDR3: TGTGCCAGCAGCTCTCGCGGGGGGCCTGTCGGGGAGCTGTTTTTT. Translated, it gives CASSSRGGPVGELFF.

Only a few counts were recorded for this clone. J is TRBJ2-7 and V is TRBV4-3; tentative D call: TRBD2 (5 bases). This CDR3 is built from 15 residues. CDR1 and CDR2 (germline): LGHNA, YSLEER. The ends were cut back, 0 bases at V and 5 bases at J, with 14 bases in the middle. In DNA, the CDR3 is TGCGCCAGCAGCCAAGATAGATTGGACTTAGACGAGCAGTACTTC. Encoded protein: CASSQDRLDLDEQYF.

The genes are TRBV19 and TRBJ1-5, with 7 bases that match TRBD1. Germline V gives CDR1 LNHDA, CDR2 SQIVND (reference sequence). Unmatched junction bases numbered 6, after V lost 5 bases and J lost 8 bases. The CDR3 is made up of 13 amino acids. In DNA form, the CDR3 reads TGTGCCAGTAGTTCAGGGGGGACAGAGCCCCAGCATTTT. Its translation is CASSSGGTEPQHF.

The V gene is TRBV29-1, the J gene TRBJ1-2; tentatively, D is TRBD1 (5 bases). This CDR3 is 12 amino acids long. Trimming removed 6 bases at V and 4 bases at J, with 12 bases between. Germline CDR1 SQVTM, CDR2 ANQGSEA. CDR3 protein: CSVMGQLYGYTF. CDR3 bases: TGCAGCGTGATGGGGCAACTCTATGGCTACACCTTC. The variable domain in full, completed from reference TRBV29-1 and TRBJ1-2, reads SAVISQKPSRDICQRGTSLTIQCQVDSQVTMMFWYRQQPGQSLTLIATANQGSEATYESGFVIDKFPISRPNLTFSTLTVSNMSPEDSSIYLCSVMGQLYGYTFGSGTRLTVV.

The chain carries TRBV30 and TRBJ1-6; possible D gene TRBD1, 6 bases. The germline V and J ends were trimmed by 5 bases and 5 bases, with 13 bases remaining between them. Germline V gives CDR1 GTSNPN, CDR2 SVGIG (reference sequence). This CDR3 has 14 residues. The CDR3 spells CAWDFRGHNSPLHF. CDR3 DNA: TGTGCCTGGGACTTCAGGGGCCATAATTCACCCCTCCACTTT.

This chain links TRBV9 with TRBJ2-7, with D possibly TRBD1 on 5 matching bases. The germline V gene encodes CDR1 SGDLS and CDR2 YYNGEE. The ends were cut back, 1 base at V and 1 base at J, with 12 bases in the middle. CDR3 length: 15 residues. The CDR3 region has the DNA TGTGCCAGCAGCGTAAGCAGGGCTACATCCTACGAGCAGTACTTC. Translating gives CASSVSRATSYEQYF.

CDR3 nucleotides: TGTGCCAGCTCACCGATCCGCCTCGATCACAGCGGCCAGCATTTT. Protein: CASSPIRLDHSGQHF. This chain links TRBV18 with TRBJ1-5, with D uncertain. Per the germline V gene, CDR1 is KGHSH and CDR2 is LQKENI. V lost 3 bases and J lost 12, with 21 bases in between. CDR3 length: 15 residues.

The V and J genes are TRBV5-1 and TRBJ1-4; D unresolved. The CDR3 is 15 residues long. Deletions cut 0 bases from V and 4 bases from J, with 10 bases between. Germline V gene data show CDR1 as SGHRS and CDR2 as YFSETQ. Here the CDR3 DNA reads TGCGCCAGCAGCTTGGCCAGGCGCTTTAATGAAAAACTGTTTTTT. It is translated as CASSLARRFNEKLFF.

This clone was recorded a few times. This CDR3 is also generated by other DNA sequences in the sample. The chain couples TRBV5-4 to TRBJ1-6, with a tentative D call TRBD1 (5 bases). The germline gives CDR1 SGHNT, CDR2 YYREEE (reference sequence). V dropped 4 bases and J dropped 7 bases, with 9 bases sitting between them. This CDR3 has 13 residues. CDR3 DNA: TGTGCCAGCAGCCTCGACAGAAATTCACCCCTCCACTTT. It encodes CASSLDRNSPLHF. The complete variable domain, with remaining parts taken from reference TRBV5-4 and TRBJ1-6, reads ETGVTQSPTHLIKTRGQQVTLRCSSQSGHNTVSWYQQALGQGPQFIFQYYREEENGRGNFPPRFSGLQFPNYSSELNVNALELDDSALYLCASSLDRNSPLHFGNGTRLTVT.

The V and J genes are TRBV4-1 and TRBJ1-2; D unclear. The CDR3 runs to 16 residues. The germline CDR1 and CDR2 sequences are MGHRA and YSYEKL. V lost 4 bases and J lost 1, with 16 bases in between. CDR3 amino acids: CASSPTSGTVNYGYTF. In nucleotides, the CDR3 is TGCGCCAGCAGCCCCACCAGTGGAACAGTTAACTATGGCTACACCTTC.

This clone was observed a few times. V usage is TRBV11-2 and J usage is TRBJ1-4; 7 bases agree with TRBD1. The trim removed 5 bases at V and 8 bases at J, leaving 14 bases unmatched. The CDR3 is made up of 16 amino acids. The germline V gene has CDR1 SGHAT and CDR2 FQNNGV. The CDR3 bases are TGTGCCAGCAGCCCTAGGGCGGCAGGGGGAGCAGAAAAACTGTTTTTT. Protein sequence: CASSPRAAGGAEKLFF.

This rearrangement joins TRBV14 to TRBJ1-6, with 10 bases that match TRBD1. The junction had 8 bases not matched to a gene; V was cut back by 3 bases and J by 9 bases. The CDR3 length is 16 residues. The germline CDR1 and CDR2 sequences are SGHDN and FVKESK. The CDR3 DNA follows: TGTGCCAGCAGCCACCGGGACAGGGGAGTTGTTTCACCCCTCCACTTT. Residues: CASSHRDRGVVSPLHF.

The chain employs TRBV5-6 and TRBJ2-7; TRBD1 aligns across 7 bases. Germline CDR1 and CDR2: SGHDT and YYEEEE. The CDR3 is 13 amino acids. V lost 6 bases to trimming and J lost 6 bases; unmatched junction nucleotides: 9. CDR3 DNA: TGTGCCAGCAAGCTGACAGGGCCCTTCGAGCAGTACTTC. This translates into CASKLTGPFEQYF.

This clone showed up just once. The junction does not match germline at one end; this may be a read error. The chain employs TRBV27 and TRBJ2-7; D is undetermined. Germline values: CDR1 MNHEY, CDR2 SMNVEV (reference sequence). The CDR3 totals 13 residues. The CDR3 bases are TGTGCCAGCAGTTTCATGGCCTCCAACGAGCAGTACTTC. As protein: CASSFMASNEQYF.

V gene TRBV5-4 combines with J gene TRBJ2-2, with 7 bases fitting TRBD1. The length of the CDR3 is 15 residues. V lost 4 bases and J lost 7; bases outside the gene matches: 10. Germline V lookup: CDR1 SGHNT, CDR2 YYREEE (reference sequence). CDR3: CASSPPGTEFGELFF. In nucleotides, the CDR3 is TGTGCCAGCAGCCCACCCGGGACAGAGTTCGGGGAGCTGTTTTTT. The entire variable domain, with the rest obtained from reference TRBV5-4 and TRBJ2-2, is as follows: ETGVTQSPTHLIKTRGQQVTLRCSSQSGHNTVSWYQQALGQGPQFIFQYYREEENGRGNFPPRFSGLQFPNYSSELNVNALELDDSALYLCASSPPGTEFGELFFGEGSRLTVL.

This clone was recorded a few times. This chain connects TRBV7-2 to TRBJ2-3; 7 bases align to TRBD2. This CDR3 comprises 16 residues. Germline V lookup: CDR1 SGHTA, CDR2 FQGNSA. Germline trimming cut 5 bases from V and 6 bases from J; bases unmatched to any gene: 14. DNA of the CDR3: TGTGCCAGCAGCCGTGGTGGGGCGGGGGATAGGGATACGCAGTATTTT. Its protein is CASSRGGAGDRDTQYF.

The J gene is TRBJ1-6, the V gene TRBV19, with D maybe TRBD1 (5 bases). V gave up 6 bases and J gave up 7 bases, with 10 bases separating them. The CDR3 length is 13 residues. From germline, CDR1 is LNHDA and CDR2 SQIVND (reference sequence). The CDR3 DNA reads as TGTGCCAGTAGCTCAGGGAACAATTCACCCCTCCACTTT. It translates to CASSSGNNSPLHF.

The V call is TRBV9, the J call TRBJ1-1, with TRBD1 as a possible D gene (6 bases). The V end lost 3 bases, the J end lost 1 base, and 10 bases lay between the germline ends. This CDR3 is built from 14 residues. The germline V gene has CDR1 SGDLS and CDR2 YYNGEE. The DNA for the CDR3 is TGTGCCAGCAGCGCCAAAGGGGGGAACACTGAAGCTTTCTTT. This encodes CASSAKGGNTEAFF.

This chain connects TRBV11-2 to TRBJ2-3, with D perhaps TRBD1 (5 bases). V gave up 7 bases and J gave up 5 bases, with 16 bases separating them. Germline CDR1 and CDR2: SGHAT and FQNNGV. The CDR3 has 14 residues. The CDR3 nucleotides are TGTGCCAGCAATCGGCAGGCAGGGATAGATACGCAGTATTTT. Translated: CASNRQAGIDTQYF.

This chain connects TRBV5-4 to TRBJ2-6; D is unclear. The germline V gene has CDR1 SGHNT and CDR2 YYREEE (reference sequence). Deletions cut 3 bases from V and 4 bases from J, with 20 bases between. The CDR3 runs 18 residues. The CDR3 here is CASSSPGISSLGANVLTF. The CDR3 DNA reads TGTGCCAGCAGCTCCCCAGGTATTTCCTCTCTAGGGGCCAACGTCCTGACTTTC.

The chain joins TRBV30 to TRBJ1-2; tentative D call: TRBD1 (5 bases). From germline, CDR1 is GTSNPN and CDR2 SVGIG (reference sequence). V shed 4 bases and J shed 5 bases, with 14 bases lying between them. There are 13 residues in the CDR3. The DNA of the CDR3 is TGTGCCTGGATCTCAGTAAGGGGTTATGGCTACACCTTC. Its protein product is CAWISVRGYGYTF.

In DNA form, the CDR3 reads TGCGCCAGCAGCGCGGGGGGGCGCACAGATACGCAGTATTTT. Translating it yields CASSAGGRTDTQYF. This sequence joins TRBV10-2 and TRBJ2-3, with 9 nucleotides matching TRBD2. Germline V gene sequence: CDR1 WSHSY, CDR2 SAAADI. V shed 6 bases and J 1 base; nucleotides not matched to a gene: 2. This CDR3 spans 14 amino acids.

This chain connects TRBV11-2 to TRBJ1-1; 7 bases line up with TRBD1. The ends lost 7 bases at V and 0 bases at J; junction bases unmatched: 8. Germline CDR1 reads SGHAT; CDR2 reads FQNNGV. This CDR3 contains 15 residues. This CDR3 reads CASTLPTGMNTEAFF. Written as DNA, the CDR3 is TGTGCCAGCACCCTCCCGACAGGGATGAACACTGAAGCTTTCTTT.

This chain links TRBV14 with TRBJ1-2; possibly TRBD1 for D (5 bases). The germline gives CDR1 SGHDN, CDR2 FVKESK. V gave up 0 bases and J gave up 4 bases, with 9 bases separating them. This CDR3 spans 14 amino acids. The CDR3: CASSQEVTGYGYTF. Here the CDR3 DNA reads TGTGCCAGCAGCCAAGAGGTCACAGGCTATGGCTACACCTTC.

This chain joins TRBV2 and TRBJ1-1; 9 positions agree with TRBD1. The CDR3 runs to 12 residues. V shed 8 bases and J 7 bases; nucleotides not matched to a gene: 5. Looked up from germline, CDR1 is SNHLY and CDR2 is FYNNEI. CDR3 nucleotide sequence: TGTGCCAGCGGGGGACAGGGAAGTGAAGCTTTCTTT. The encoded protein is CASGGQGSEAFF.

The chain recombines TRBV30 with TRBJ1-1, with a tentative D call TRBD1 (5 bases). This CDR3 has 14 amino acids. The germline gives CDR1 GTSNPN, CDR2 SVGIG (reference sequence). The V and J ends lost 0 bases and 6 bases respectively, with 14 bases between them. The CDR3: CAWSVQVGMAEAFF. The CDR3 nucleotides are TGTGCCTGGAGTGTACAGGTGGGGATGGCTGAAGCTTTCTTT.